The 25 T cell receptor beta chains presented below share a single source sample, sequenced in a study of control samples from healthy donors and cancer patients. Assay used: immunoSEQ multiplex PCR; TCRdb lists only in-frame clones, some missing. Seen here are about 150,000 clones, over 85% observed once, and the top ten hold under 2.5%. The material sequenced was blood. These receptors originate from a man between 50 and 59 years old in good health.

The V gene is TRBV19, the J gene TRBJ2-1; 13 nucleotides align to TRBD2. Looked up from germline, CDR1 is LNHDA and CDR2 is SQIVND (reference sequence). CDR3 length: 15 amino acids. Germline trimming cut 6 bases from V and 4 bases from J; bases unmatched to any gene: 3. The CDR3 loop reads CASRPTSGRYNEQFF. CDR3 nucleotide sequence: TGTGCCAGTAGGCCGACTAGCGGGAGGTACAATGAGCAGTTCTTC.

This clone was seen a handful of times. The chain links TRBV27 to TRBJ2-1, with 7 nucleotides matching TRBD1. V shed 4 bases and J 4 bases; nucleotides not matched to a gene: 7. CDR1 is MNHEY, CDR2 SMNVEV, per germline (reference sequence). The CDR3 spans 15 residues. CDR3 in amino acids: CASSSRGTIYNEQFF. In nucleotides, the CDR3 is TGTGCCAGCAGTTCCAGGGGGACCATATACAATGAGCAGTTCTTC.

The chain uses TRBV6-6 and TRBJ1-1, with a tentative D call TRBD1 (5 bases). The CDR3 loop spans 16 amino acids. Germline CDR1 MNHNY, CDR2 SVGAGI (reference sequence). The germline V and J ends were trimmed by 5 bases and 2 bases, with 18 bases remaining between them. CDR3 bases: TGTGCCAGCAGTCGACTAAAGACAGACTATAACACTGAAGCTTTCTTT. Encoded protein: CASSRLKTDYNTEAFF.

This sequence joins TRBV29-1 and TRBJ2-2, with no clear D. The germline V gene encodes CDR1 SQVTM and CDR2 ANQGSEA. V was shortened by 0 bases and J by 6 bases, with 8 bases between the two germline ends. The CDR3 sequence is 13 residues long. CDR3 sequence reads: CSVEDGFSGELFF. The CDR3 coding sequence is TGCAGCGTTGAAGATGGCTTTTCCGGGGAGCTGTTTTTT.

The chain couples TRBV7-6 to TRBJ1-6; 9 nucleotides match TRBD1. The V segment lost 5 bases and the J segment 4 bases; nucleotides outside the gene matches: 6. This CDR3 is built from 16 residues. CDR1 is SGHVS and CDR2 is FNYEAQ in the germline V gene. Here the CDR3 reads CASSKDRGVYNSPLHF. CDR3 nucleotide sequence: TGTGCCAGCAGCAAGGACAGGGGCGTATATAATTCACCCCTCCACTTT.

The chain combines TRBV28 with TRBJ1-4, with TRBD1 matching over 8 bases. Germline V gene lookup returns CDR1 MDHEN and CDR2 SYDVKM. The CDR3 is 16 residues long. V trimming: 6 bases; J trimming: 10 bases; junction bases outside the gene matches: 16. The DNA for the CDR3 is TGTGCCAGCAGCTACACAGGACAGGGTTTAATTGGAAAACTGTTTTTT. As protein: CASSYTGQGLIGKLFF.

The chain employs TRBV5-4 and TRBJ2-5, with D perhaps being TRBD1 or TRBD2 (5 bases each). The V end was cut by 4 bases, the J end by 2 bases, with 9 bases between. The CDR3 extends over 13 amino acids. Per the germline V gene, CDR1 is SGHNT and CDR2 is YYREEE (reference sequence). CDR3 sequence (DNA): TGTGCCAGCAGCCGAGGGGCTCAAGAGACCCAGTACTTC. Encoded protein: CASSRGAQETQYF. Variable domain in full (rest from reference TRBV5-4 and TRBJ2-5): ETGVTQSPTHLIKTRGQQVTLRCSSQSGHNTVSWYQQALGQGPQFIFQYYREEENGRGNFPPRFSGLQFPNYSSELNVNALELDDSALYLCASSRGAQETQYFGPGTRLLVL.

The V gene is TRBV14, the J gene TRBJ2-3; 7 bases line up with TRBD1. The trim removed 3 bases at V and 4 bases at J, leaving 7 bases unmatched. Germline V gives CDR1 SGHDN, CDR2 FVKESK. This CDR3 is 15 amino acids long. CDR3 loop: CASSQNDRVSDTQYF. The CDR3 DNA reads as TGTGCCAGCAGCCAGAATGACAGGGTGTCAGATACGCAGTATTTT.

In its sample, this clone was seen a few times. The chain joins TRBV10-1 to TRBJ2-7; the match to TRBD2 covers 12 bases. In germline, CDR1 is WNHNN, CDR2 SYGVQD (reference sequence). This CDR3 region has 16 residues. Trimming cost V 3 bases and J 3 bases; bases outside gene matches: 6. The CDR3 spells CASSERLAGGRYEQYF. The CDR3 DNA sequence: TGCGCCAGCAGTGAAAGGCTAGCGGGAGGGCGCTACGAGCAGTACTTC.

The gene calls are TRBV5-4 and TRBJ2-7; TRBD2 aligns across 11 bases. CDR1 and CDR2 from the germline V gene are SGHNT and YYREEE (reference sequence). J lost 1 base, V lost 7 bases, and 10 bases had no gene match. The length of the CDR3 is 16 residues. CDR3 sequence: CASRETSGSQSYEQYF. The CDR3, as DNA: TGTGCCAGCCGCGAAACTAGCGGGAGTCAATCCTACGAGCAGTACTTC.

The chain combines TRBV6-5 with TRBJ1-6; D may be TRBD1 (6 bases). Trimming removed 6 bases from V and 15 bases from J, with 18 bases in between. The CDR3 loop spans 13 amino acids. Germline V CDR1 and CDR2: MNHEY, SVGAGI. The CDR3 DNA sequence: TGTGCCAGCAGACCCGGACAGTCCGAGCTCCTCCACTTT. Its protein is CASRPGQSELLHF.

V usage is TRBV6-2 or TRBV6-3 and J usage is TRBJ2-3; D is undetermined. Trimming took 6 bases from V and 2 from J, leaving 6 bases between them. Germline CDR1 is MNHEY and CDR2 is SVGEGT. The CDR3 loop spans 12 amino acids. The chain's CDR3 is CASSTNTDTQYF. The CDR3 DNA sequence: TGTGCCAGCAGCACTAACACAGATACGCAGTATTTT.

V and J are TRBV7-2 and TRBJ2-7; 8 bases match TRBD2. The V gene end was trimmed by 1 base and the J gene end by 3 bases; junction bases not matched to a gene: 8. The CDR3 sequence is 16 residues long. CDR1 is SGHTA, CDR2 FQGNSA, per germline. This CDR3 reads CASSLGRSGSVYEQYF. The CDR3 DNA reads TGTGCCAGCAGCTTAGGGCGCAGCGGGAGCGTCTACGAGCAGTACTTC.

The V call is TRBV9, the J call TRBJ2-3; D is unclear. CDR3 length: 15 residues. V dropped 4 bases and J dropped 1 base, with 13 bases sitting between them. The germline gives CDR1 SGDLS, CDR2 YYNGEE. The CDR3, as DNA: TGTGCCAGCAGCCGGGCGGTTCCCGGCACAGATACGCAGTATTTT. As protein: CASSRAVPGTDTQYF.

This chain joins TRBV11-2 and TRBJ2-2, with no clear D. CDR3 length equals 12 residues. Trimming shortened V by 3 bases and J by 4 bases, and 3 bases separated the two germline ends. CDR1 SGHAT and CDR2 FQNNGV come from the germline V gene. The CDR3 here is CASSFSTGELFF. The CDR3 coding sequence is TGTGCCAGCAGCTTCTCCACCGGGGAGCTGTTTTTT.

This chain uses TRBV27 with TRBJ2-1, with D possibly TRBD1 on 8 matching bases. This CDR3 region has 22 residues. From germline, CDR1 is MNHEY and CDR2 SMNVEV (reference sequence). V lost 0 bases and J lost 6, with 33 bases in between. The CDR3: CASSLSGDRFIQRDRAANEQFF. The CDR3 DNA sequence: TGTGCCAGCAGTTTATCGGGGGACAGGTTTATCCAGCGGGACCGGGCCGCCAATGAGCAGTTCTTC.

The table lists this clone with a count of one. The chain uses TRBV5-1 and TRBJ1-6; 7 bases are a match to TRBD1. This CDR3 has 16 amino acids. Trimming at V came to 4 bases and at J to 5 bases, leaving 9 bases not matched to a gene. Germline V lookup: CDR1 SGHRS, CDR2 YFSETQ. CDR3 sequence reads: CASSRGQPLNNSPLHF. The CDR3 bases are TGCGCCAGCAGCCGGGGACAGCCACTAAATAATTCACCCCTCCACTTT. The whole variable domain, remainder taken from reference TRBV5-1 and TRBJ1-6, is KAGVTQTPRYLIKTRGQQVTLSCSPISGHRSVSWYQQTPGQGLQFLFEYFSETQRNKGNFPGRFSGRQFSNSRSEMNVSTLELGDSALYLCASSRGQPLNNSPLHFGNGTRLTVT.

The V gene is TRBV6-5, the J gene TRBJ1-1; D gene ambiguous. The CDR3 runs to 14 residues. Trimming shortened V by 7 bases and J by 4 bases, and 16 bases separated the two germline ends. Germline V lookup: CDR1 MNHEY, CDR2 SVGAGI. CDR3 nucleotide sequence: TGTGCCAGCACCCTCGGGCAGTTGGGCACTGAAGCTTTCTTT. As protein: CASTLGQLGTEAFF.

This clone was seen only once. V gene TRBV27 combines with J gene TRBJ2-2; D ambiguous. Between the trimmed V and J ends, which lost 2 bases and 1 base, there was a span of 5 bases. The CDR3 is made up of 14 amino acids. CDR1 and CDR2 from the germline V gene are MNHEY and SMNVEV (reference sequence). CDR3: CASSLRRNTGELFF. The CDR3 DNA reads TGTGCCAGCAGTTTACGGAGGAACACCGGGGAGCTGTTTTTT.

This clone was recorded only once. V and J are TRBV7-3 and TRBJ2-1; 7 bases are shared with TRBD2. In germline, CDR1 is SGHTA, CDR2 FQGTGA. This CDR3 region has 13 residues. The ends lost 7 bases at V and 7 bases at J; junction bases unmatched: 7. The CDR3 protein is CASNMGGGNEQFF. The CDR3 region has the DNA TGTGCCAGCAACATGGGGGGAGGGAATGAGCAGTTCTTC.

This chain joins TRBV11-2 and TRBJ2-7; D unresolved. Trimming left V 5 bases short and J 2 bases short, with 13 bases between. Germline CDR1 SGHAT, CDR2 FQNNGV. This CDR3 region has 14 residues. The CDR3 DNA is TGTGCCAGCAGCGTCGGACCTATTGCCTACGAGCAGTACTTC. Translation: CASSVGPIAYEQYF.

The chain carries TRBV9 and TRBJ2-5; D might be TRBD2 (5 bases). Germline-derived CDR1 and CDR2 are SGDLS and YYNGEE. V gave up 0 bases and J gave up 5 bases, with 11 bases separating them. The CDR3 spans 14 residues. The CDR3 protein is CASSVGPSLETQYF. The CDR3 coding sequence is TGTGCCAGCAGCGTAGGCCCTAGCTTGGAGACCCAGTACTTC.

This clone has more than one count but fewer than ten. The genes are TRBV19 and TRBJ2-7; D assignment may be TRBD1 or TRBD2 (6 bases each). Deletions cut 2 bases from V and 0 bases from J, with 17 bases between. The CDR3 loop spans 17 amino acids. Germline loops: CDR1 LNHDA, CDR2 SQIVND (reference sequence). The CDR3 nucleotides read TGTGCCAGTAGTATAAGGAGGGGGGCGGCTAACTCCTACGAGCAGTACTTC. Residues: CASSIRRGAANSYEQYF.

The J gene is TRBJ2-1, the V gene TRBV3-1 (or the pseudogene TRBV3-2); 10 bases map to TRBD1. V was clipped by 6 bases and J by 8 bases; unmatched bases: 10. Germline lookup yields CDR1 LGHDT and CDR2 YNNKEL (reference sequence). This CDR3 contains 15 residues. CDR3 sequence (DNA): TGTGCCAGCAGATTGACAGGGGGCGCCTCGGATGAGCAGTTCTTC. It yields the protein CASRLTGGASDEQFF.

The chain has TRBV7-2 and TRBJ2-1; no definite D call. Trimming removed 5 bases at V and 4 bases at J, with 21 bases between. Per germline, CDR1 SGHTA and CDR2 FQGNSA. The CDR3 is 17 residues long. The CDR3 bases are TGTGCCAGCAGCCCCCTCCAAGGGCCCCAAGTTTACAATGAGCAGTTCTTC. This gives the protein CASSPLQGPQVYNEQFF.